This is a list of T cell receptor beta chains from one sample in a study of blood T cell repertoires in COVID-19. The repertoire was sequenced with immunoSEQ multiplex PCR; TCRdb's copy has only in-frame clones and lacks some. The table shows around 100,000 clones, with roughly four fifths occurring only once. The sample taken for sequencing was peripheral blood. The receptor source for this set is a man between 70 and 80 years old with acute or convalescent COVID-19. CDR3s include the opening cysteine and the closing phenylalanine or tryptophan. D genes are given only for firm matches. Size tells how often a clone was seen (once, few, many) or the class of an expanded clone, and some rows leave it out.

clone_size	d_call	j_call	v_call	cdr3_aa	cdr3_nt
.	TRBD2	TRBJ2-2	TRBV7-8	CASSLVGGVNTGELFF	TGTGCCAGCAGCTTAGTCGGGGGGGTGAACACCGGGGAGCTGTTTTTT
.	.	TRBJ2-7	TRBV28	CASSLGGGYEQYF	TGTGCCAGCAGTTTAGGGGGAGGCTACGAGCAGTACTTC
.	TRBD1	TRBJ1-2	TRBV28	CASSSQGAPNYGYTF	TGTGCCAGCAGTTCACAGGGGGCCCCTAACTATGGCTACACCTTC
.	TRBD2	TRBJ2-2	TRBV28	CASSSSGRGYGELFF	TGTGCCAGCAGTTCTAGCGGGAGGGGGTACGGGGAGCTGTTTTTT
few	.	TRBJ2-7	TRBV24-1	CATKPSRDYEQYF	TGTGCCACCAAGCCTTCACGGGACTACGAGCAGTACTTC
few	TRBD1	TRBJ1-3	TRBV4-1	CASSQDPGQGDGRGNTIYF	TGCGCCAGCAGCCAAGACCCGGGACAGGGGGACGGAAGGGGAAACACCATATATTTT
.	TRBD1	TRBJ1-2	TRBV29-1	CSVEGTATSNYGYTF	TGCAGCGTTGAGGGGACAGCTACCTCTAACTATGGCTACACCTTC
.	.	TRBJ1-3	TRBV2	CASKDSSGNTIYF	TGTGCCAGCAAGGACAGCTCTGGAAACACCATATATTTT
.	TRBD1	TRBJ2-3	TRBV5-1	CASSKGQGSDTQYF	TGCGCCAGCAGCAAGGGACAGGGATCAGATACGCAGTATTTT
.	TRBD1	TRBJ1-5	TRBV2	CASSETGRQPQHF	TGTGCCAGCAGTGAGACAGGGAGACAGCCCCAGCATTTT
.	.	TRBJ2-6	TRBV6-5	CASNSRVSGANVLTF	TGTGCCAGCAACAGCAGAGTCTCTGGGGCCAACGTCCTGACTTTC
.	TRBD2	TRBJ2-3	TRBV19	CASSKGGSGDTQYF	TGTGCCAGTAGTAAGGGAGGGAGTGGAGATACGCAGTATTTT
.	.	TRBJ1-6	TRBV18	CASSRTEINSPLHF	TGTGCCAGCTCACGGACTGAGATCAATTCACCCCTCCACTTT
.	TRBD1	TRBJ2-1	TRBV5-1	CASSRDRGWNEQFF	TGCGCCAGCAGCAGGGACAGGGGTTGGAATGAGCAGTTCTTC
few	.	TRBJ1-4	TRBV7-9	CASSLAGVEKLFF	TGTGCCAGCAGCTTAGCCGGGGTGGAAAAACTGTTTTTT
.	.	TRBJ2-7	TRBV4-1	CASSQDRTARYEQYF	TGCGCCAGCAGCCAAGATAGAACAGCACGCTACGAGCAGTACTTC
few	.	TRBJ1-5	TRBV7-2	CASSFRSGGGNQPQHF	TGTGCCAGCAGCTTCCGCTCCGGAGGAGGCAATCAGCCCCAGCATTTT
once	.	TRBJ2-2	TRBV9	CASSSRQGGPRDTGELFF	TGTGCCAGCAGCTCCCGGCAAGGAGGCCCTCGGGACACCGGGGAGCTGTTTTTT
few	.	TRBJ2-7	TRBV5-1	CASSGVSQQGFGRVSGEQYF	TGCGCCAGCAGCGGCGTCTCCCAGCAGGGGTTCGGGCGGGTATCGGGTGAGCAGTACTTC
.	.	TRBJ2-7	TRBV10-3	CAISESAGARGEQYF	TGTGCCATCAGTGAGTCTGCAGGGGCGAGGGGTGAGCAGTACTTC
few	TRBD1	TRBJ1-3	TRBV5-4	CASSFGTGSGNTIYF	TGTGCCAGCAGCTTCGGGACAGGCTCTGGAAACACCATATATTTT
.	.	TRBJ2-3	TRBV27	CASRRAAGAHTDTQYF	TGTGCCAGCAGGCGAGCCGCGGGGGCCCACACAGATACGCAGTATTTT
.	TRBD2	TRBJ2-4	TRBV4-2	CASSQEMASGDLAKNIQYF	TGTGCCAGCAGCCAAGAAATGGCTAGCGGGGATCTAGCCAAAAACATTCAGTACTTC
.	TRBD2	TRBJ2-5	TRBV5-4	CASSKWEGQETQYF	TGTGCCAGCAGTAAATGGGAGGGCCAAGAGACCCAGTACTTC
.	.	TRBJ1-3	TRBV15	CATSTRAENTIYF	TGTGCCACCAGCACCAGGGCTGAAAACACCATATATTTT
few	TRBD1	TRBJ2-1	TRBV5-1	CASSLKTGENNEQFF	TGCGCCAGCAGCTTGAAGACAGGGGAGAACAATGAGCAGTTCTTC
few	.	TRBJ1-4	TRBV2	CASSEQWQVGEKLFF	TGTGCCAGCAGTGAACAATGGCAGGTCGGTGAAAAACTGTTTTTT
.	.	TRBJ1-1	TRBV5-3	CARSFIVRGNTEAFF	TGTGCCAGAAGCTTCATTGTTAGGGGGAACACTGAAGCTTTCTTT
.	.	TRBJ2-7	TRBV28	CASRGFPGYEQYF	TGTGCCAGCAGGGGGTTTCCGGGGTACGAGCAGTACTTC
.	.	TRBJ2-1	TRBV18	CASSPYGALDYNEQFF	TGTGCCAGCTCACCTTACGGAGCGCTCGACTACAATGAGCAGTTCTTC
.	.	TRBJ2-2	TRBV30	CAWGRSGELFF	TGTGCCTGGGGGAGGAGTGGGGAGCTGTTTTTT
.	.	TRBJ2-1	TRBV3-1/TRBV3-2	CASSRDRNSYNEQFF	TGTGCCAGCAGCCGAGACAGGAACTCCTACAATGAGCAGTTCTTC
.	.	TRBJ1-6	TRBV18	CASSPQGRNSPLHF	TGTGCCAGCTCACCACAGGGGAGGAATTCACCCCTCCACTTT
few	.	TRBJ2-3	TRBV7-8	CASSSGSTRATDTQYF	TGTGCCAGCAGTTCCGGGAGCACAAGAGCCACAGATACGCAGTATTTT
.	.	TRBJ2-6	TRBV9	CASSPGGAGANVLTF	TGTGCCAGCAGCCCGGGTGGCGCTGGGGCCAACGTCCTGACTTTC
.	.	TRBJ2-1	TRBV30	CAWSVQGVGEQFF	TGTGCCTGGAGTGTACAGGGAGTAGGGGAGCAGTTCTTC
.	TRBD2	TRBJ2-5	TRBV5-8	CASRLAGGPQETQYF	TGTGCCAGCAGACTAGCGGGAGGCCCACAAGAGACCCAGTACTTC
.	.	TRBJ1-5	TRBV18	CASSPPGVHSNQPQHF	TGTGCCAGCTCACCTCCAGGGGTCCATAGCAATCAGCCCCAGCATTTT
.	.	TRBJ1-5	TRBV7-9	CASSTGIGSNQPQHF	TGTGCCAGCAGCACCGGGATAGGGAGCAATCAGCCCCAGCATTTT
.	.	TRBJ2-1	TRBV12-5	CASGLTGMAEQFF	TGTGCTAGTGGTTTGACAGGGATGGCTGAGCAGTTCTTC
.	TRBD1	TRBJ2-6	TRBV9	CASSRTEGAGSGANVLTF	TGTGCCAGCAGCAGGACAGAGGGGGCCGGCTCTGGGGCCAACGTCCTGACTTTC
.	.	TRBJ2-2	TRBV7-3	CASSSSPTGELFF	TGTGCCAGCAGCTCCAGTCCTACCGGGGAGCTGTTTTTT
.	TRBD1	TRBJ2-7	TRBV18	CASSRDRRAYEQYF	TGTGCCAGCTCAAGGGACAGGAGGGCCTACGAGCAGTACTTC
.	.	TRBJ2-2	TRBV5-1	CASTLGGDGELFF	TGCGCCAGCACCCTCGGGGGAGACGGGGAGCTGTTTTTT
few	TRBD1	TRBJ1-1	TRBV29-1	CSANRGLAAFF	TGCAGCGCTAACAGGGGGCTCGCAGCTTTCTTT
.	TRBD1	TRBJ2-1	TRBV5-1	CASSTGQGNEQFF	TGCGCCAGCAGCACAGGACAGGGCAATGAGCAGTTCTTC
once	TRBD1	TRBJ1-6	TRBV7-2	CASSLFSGQDSPLHF	TGTGCCAGCAGCTTATTCTCCGGACAGGATTCACCCCTCCACTTT
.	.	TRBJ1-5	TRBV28	CASLSSLGQPQHF	TGTGCCAGCCTTAGCAGTTTAGGTCAGCCCCAGCATTTT
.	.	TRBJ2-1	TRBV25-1	CASSGARISTSEQFF	TGTGCCAGCAGTGGGGCCAGGATATCCACTTCGGAGCAGTTCTTC
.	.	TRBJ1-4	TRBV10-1	CASSLGQKGEKLFF	TGCGCCAGCAGCCTGGGACAAAAGGGGGAAAAACTGTTTTTT
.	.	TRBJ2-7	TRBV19	CASPMPGHHSYEQYF	TGTGCCAGCCCCATGCCGGGACACCACTCCTACGAGCAGTACTTC
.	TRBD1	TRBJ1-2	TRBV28	CASSLGQPFYGYTF	TGTGCCAGCAGTTTGGGACAGCCCTTCTATGGCTACACCTTC
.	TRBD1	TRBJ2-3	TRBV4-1	CASSQDPQGGTDTQYF	TGCGCCAGCAGCCAAGATCCACAGGGGGGCACAGATACGCAGTATTTT